Each of the 10 T cell receptor beta chains below was sequenced from the same sample in a study of shared clonotypes between healthy human individuals. The repertoire was sequenced with immunoSEQ multiplex PCR; TCRdb's copy has only in-frame clones and lacks some. The sample lists over 2 million clones; around 93% were seen once. Sequencing input: naive CD4+ T cells from PBMCs. Regarding subset: CD45RA+ positively selected. The origin of the receptors is a man aged 18-30 years in good health. Some clones in this sample may be carry-over from other donors' samples.

This chain connects TRBV7-9 to TRBJ2-7, with 7 nucleotides matching TRBD1. This CDR3 has 15 amino acids. Germline V lookup: CDR1 SEHNR, CDR2 FQNEAQ (reference sequence). V was pared by 4 bases and J by 2 bases, with 8 bases of the junction left unmatched. DNA for the CDR3: TGTGCCAGCAGCTCTCTGACAGGGACAACCTACGAGCAGTACTTC. Protein: CASSSLTGTTYEQYF. Complete variable domain (other parts from reference TRBV7-9 and TRBJ2-7): DTGVSQNPRHKITKRGQNVTFRCDPISEHNRLYWYRQTLGQGPEFLTYFQNEAQLEKSRLLSDRFSAERPKGSFSTLEIQRTEQGDSAMYLCASSSLTGTTYEQYFGPGTRLTVT.

This clone was detected only once. V usage is TRBV18 and J usage is TRBJ2-2, with D perhaps matching TRBD2 (6 bases). The CDR3 spans 16 residues. Germline assignment: CDR1 KGHSH and CDR2 LQKENI. V lost 2 bases and J 4 bases, leaving 14 bases between the germline ends. The DNA for the CDR3 is TGTGCCAGCTCACCAAGGCGGCGGGACCTCACCGGGGAGCTGTTTTTT. This codes for CASSPRRRDLTGELFF. The entire variable domain, with the rest obtained from reference TRBV18 and TRBJ2-2, is as follows: NAGVMQNPRHLVRRRGQEARLRCSPMKGHSHVYWYRQLPEEGLKFMVYLQKENIIDESGMPKERFSAEFPKEGPSILRIQQVVRGDSAAYFCASSPRRRDLTGELFFGEGSRLTVL.

There are a few counts of this clone. The chain carries TRBV4-2 and TRBJ2-7; D gene uncertain. V was clipped by 0 bases and J by 1 base, with 4 bases between them. The CDR3 totals 13 residues. Germline CDR1 LGHNA, CDR2 YNFKEQ. The CDR3 reads CASSQDSSYEQYF. In DNA form, the CDR3 reads TGTGCCAGCAGCCAAGACTCTTCCTACGAGCAGTACTTC.

The V and J genes are TRBV18 and TRBJ1-4; 9 bases match TRBD1. Germline values: CDR1 KGHSH, CDR2 LQKENI. The CDR3 runs to 19 residues. V dropped 1 base and J dropped 11; count of bases not matched to a gene: 20. DNA for the CDR3: TGTGCCAGCTCACCACTCCCCTCTAGCGGGACCGGGACAGGGTTTAAACTGTTTTTT. Its translation is CASSPLPSSGTGTGFKLFF.

The chain links TRBV7-8 to TRBJ2-7, with D uncertain. The ends were cut back, 5 bases at V and 6 bases at J, with 14 bases in the middle. Germline V CDR1 and CDR2: SGHVS, FQNEAQ. This CDR3 contains 13 residues. Here the CDR3 reads CASSPGERSEQYF. CDR3 bases: TGTGCCAGCAGCCCTGGAGAACGTTCCGAGCAGTACTTC.

The chain carries TRBV6-5 and TRBJ2-7; 15 nucleotides agree with TRBD2. Trimming took 6 bases from V and 7 from J; bases not matched to a gene: 7. Germline CDR1 reads MNHEY; CDR2 reads SVGAGI. This CDR3 region has 15 residues. The CDR3 DNA reads TGTGCCAGCAGGGGGGGACTAGCGGGAGGTCGGGAGCAGTACTTC. Protein: CASRGGLAGGREQYF.

The chain couples TRBV5-1 to TRBJ1-1; 9 positions agree with TRBD1. Looked up from germline, CDR1 is SGHRS and CDR2 is YFSETQ. V was pared by 2 bases and J by 0 bases, with 5 bases of the junction left unmatched. The CDR3 sequence is 16 residues long. The CDR3 coding sequence is TGCGCCAGCAGCTTCGGACAGGGGTCAATGAACACTGAAGCTTTCTTT. This codes for CASSFGQGSMNTEAFF.

V is TRBV11-3 and J is TRBJ1-4; D gene unclear. Trimming pared 2 bases from V and 8 bases from J, leaving 9 bases between. Germline V gives CDR1 SGHNT, CDR2 YENEEA. The length of the CDR3 is 13 residues. The CDR3 nucleotides are TGTGCCAGCAGCTTAACGGGGTACGAAAAACTGTTTTTT. This encodes CASSLTGYEKLFF.

The chain joins TRBV28 to TRBJ2-3, with a weak D call TRBD2 (8 bases). Germline V lookup: CDR1 MDHEN, CDR2 SYDVKM. V lost 10 bases and J lost 3, with 20 bases in between. This CDR3 is built from 15 residues. The CDR3 DNA follows: TGTGCCATCTTAGGAGGGGGCGGGAGGACAGATACGCAGTATTTT. Translation gives CAILGGGGRTDTQYF.

V is TRBV19 and J is TRBJ1-5; D is possibly TRBD1 (6 bases). Per germline, CDR1 LNHDA and CDR2 SQIVND (reference sequence). V lost 4 bases to trimming and J lost 4 bases, with 17 bases between them. The CDR3 is 16 residues long. The CDR3 sequence: CASSNTRVRGNQPQHF. The DNA for the CDR3 is TGTGCCAGTAGTAACACCCGGGTCAGGGGTAATCAGCCCCAGCATTTT.